These T cell receptor beta chains were read from a single sample in a study of shared clonotypes between healthy human individuals. TCRdb's table, derived via immunoSEQ multiplex PCR, lists solely in-frame clones and lacks some. The repertoire holds 2 million to 2.5 million clones, with around 95% as singletons. Sequencing was performed on naive CD4+ T cells sorted from blood. The source of these receptors is a man younger than 30 in good health. CDR3s include the opening cysteine and the closing phenylalanine or tryptophan. The D gene is left open where the match is weak. Clone size is shown for a subset of rows, as once, few, many or a class of expanded clone.

-	-	TRBV29-1	TRBJ2-7	CSVGGVYEQYF	TGCAGCGTTGGCGGGGTTTACGAGCAGTACTTC
-	-	TRBV11-2	TRBJ2-7	CASSQSGTVRTYEQYF	TGTGCCAGCAGCCAATCCGGGACCGTTAGGACCTACGAGCAGTACTTC
-	TRBD1	TRBV10-2	TRBJ1-6	CASRAGGSSPLHF	TGCGCCAGCAGAGCAGGGGGCTCTTCACCCCTCCACTTT
few	-	TRBV4-3	TRBJ1-1	CASSQDRGQRTEAFF	TGCGCCAGCAGCCAAGATCGCGGCCAAAGGACTGAAGCTTTCTTT
-	-	TRBV18	TRBJ1-5	CASSPQLETQPQHF	TGTGCCAGCTCACCCCAGTTGGAGACGCAGCCCCAGCATTTT
-	TRBD2	TRBV5-4	TRBJ2-1	CASNRDYSYNEQFF	TGTGCCAGCAACCGGGACTACTCCTACAATGAGCAGTTCTTC
-	TRBD1	TRBV30	TRBJ2-5	CAWGLTGGRETQYF	TGTGCCTGGGGACTGACAGGGGGCAGGGAGACCCAGTACTTC
-	TRBD2	TRBV6-5	TRBJ2-2	CASSLTSAGTGELFF	TGTGCCAGCAGTTTGACTAGCGCGGGCACCGGGGAGCTGTTTTTT
-	TRBD1	TRBV19	TRBJ2-1	CASSTQGQGATEQFF	TGTGCCAGTAGTACCCAGGGACAGGGGGCGACTGAGCAGTTCTTC
-	-	TRBV10-3	TRBJ1-4	CATMGGDFTGEKLFF	TGTGCCACTATGGGTGGTGATTTCACGGGTGAAAAACTGTTTTTT
-	-	TRBV19	TRBJ1-5	CATRGLDQPQHF	TGTGCCACCAGAGGGTTGGATCAGCCCCAGCATTTT
-	-	TRBV30	TRBJ2-1	CAWSWTQKSYNEQFF	TGTGCCTGGAGTTGGACGCAAAAATCCTACAATGAGCAGTTCTTC
-	-	TRBV15	TRBJ1-2	CATSRETSSNYGYTF	TGTGCCACCAGCAGAGAGACATCATCAAACTATGGCTACACCTTC
once	-	TRBV14	TRBJ1-1	CASSPDPPANTEAFF	TGTGCCAGCAGCCCAGATCCTCCAGCGAACACTGAAGCTTTCTTT
once	-	TRBV7-9	TRBJ2-3	CASSRKGAGTDTQYF	TGTGCCAGCAGCCGGAAGGGAGCCGGCACAGATACGCAGTATTTT
-	TRBD2	TRBV14	TRBJ2-3	CASSQGVTLAEWSTDTQYF	TGTGCCAGCAGCCAAGGGGTAACGCTAGCGGAGTGGAGCACAGATACGCAGTATTTT
-	TRBD2	TRBV27	TRBJ2-1	CASTRAGASYNEQFF	TGTGCCAGCACCAGAGCGGGGGCCTCCTACAATGAGCAGTTCTTC
once	-	TRBV5-2	TRBJ1-2	CASKAFREKTYGYTF	TGTGCCAGCAAGGCCTTTAGAGAAAAGACCTATGGCTACACCTTC
-	-	TRBV30	TRBJ2-2	CAWSPPPSTGELFF	TGTGCCTGGAGTCCTCCCCCGTCCACCGGGGAGCTGTTTTTT
-	-	TRBV2	TRBJ1-5	CASSAENQPQHF	TGTGCCAGCAGTGCAGAGAATCAGCCCCAGCATTTT
-	TRBD1	TRBV6-1	TRBJ2-7	CASRTGTGSYEQYF	TGTGCCAGCAGGACCGGGACAGGGTCCTACGAGCAGTACTTC
-	-	TRBV5-1	TRBJ2-2	CASSLMVTPTNGGELFF	TGCGCCAGCAGCTTGATGGTTACCCCCACTAATGGCGGGGAGCTGTTTTTT
-	-	TRBV10-3	TRBJ2-5	CAIMAGEGEETQYF	TGTGCCATCATGGCGGGAGAGGGGGAAGAGACCCAGTACTTC
-	-	TRBV10-3	TRBJ1-2	CAIRPDSYGYTF	TGTGCCATCAGACCTGACAGCTATGGCTACACCTTC
-	-	TRBV10-3	TRBJ1-5	CAISEGGGGQPQHF	TGTGCCATCAGTGAAGGTGGAGGTGGTCAGCCCCAGCATTTT
-	-	TRBV18	TRBJ2-5	CASSPARETQYF	TGTGCCAGCTCACCCGCTCGAGAGACCCAGTACTTC
few	-	TRBV5-4	TRBJ1-6	CASSLVQGNNSPLHF	TGTGCCAGCAGCTTGGTCCAGGGGAATAATTCACCCCTCCACTTT
-	TRBD1	TRBV30	TRBJ1-5	CAWSGQGVEPQHF	TGTGCCTGGAGTGGACAGGGTGTTGAGCCCCAGCATTTT
-	-	TRBV5-8	TRBJ2-2	CASSFRGLAGELFF	TGTGCCAGCAGCTTTAGAGGGCTCGCCGGGGAGCTGTTTTTT
-	-	TRBV30	TRBJ1-3	CALIRTFFGNTIYF	TGTGCCCTTATTCGGACATTTTTTGGAAACACCATATATTTT
once	TRBD2	TRBV6-5	TRBJ2-1	CAARMGTSGGNEQFF	TGTGCCGCCCGGATGGGGACTAGCGGGGGCAATGAGCAGTTCTTC
-	-	TRBV11-2	TRBJ2-7	CASSPSGWGQPYEQYF	TGTGCCAGCAGCCCTAGCGGTTGGGGACAGCCTTACGAGCAGTACTTC
once	-	TRBV13	TRBJ1-4	CASSLKPGSLFF	TGTGCCAGCAGCTTAAAACCCGGTTCTCTGTTTTTT
-	TRBD2	TRBV5-1	TRBJ2-1	CASSPGLAGPNNEQFF	TGCGCCAGCAGCCCAGGACTAGCGGGACCCAACAATGAGCAGTTCTTC
-	-	TRBV11-2	TRBJ2-7	CASSQLTRVEGAANEQYF	TGTGCCAGCAGCCAATTGACCAGGGTGGAGGGGGCGGCTAACGAGCAGTACTTC
-	-	TRBV2	TRBJ2-1	CASTEGGAPPYNEQFF	TGTGCCAGCACCGAAGGGGGGGCGCCCCCTTACAATGAGCAGTTCTTC
-	TRBD1	TRBV18	TRBJ2-1	CASSLGGDTHNEQFF	TGTGCCAGCTCACTAGGGGGCGACACCCACAATGAGCAGTTCTTC
-	TRBD1	TRBV7-2	TRBJ1-4	CASSLNRGEKLFF	TGTGCCAGCAGCCTCAACAGGGGTGAAAAACTGTTTTTT
-	-	TRBV10-3	TRBJ2-5	CAISESGAQETQYF	TGTGCCATCAGTGAGTCCGGGGCGCAAGAGACCCAGTACTTC
-	-	TRBV19	TRBJ2-6	CASSDNRAGANVLTF	TGTGCCAGTAGTGATAATCGTGCTGGGGCCAACGTCCTGACTTTC
-	-	TRBV5-6	TRBJ2-7	CASSLEPGTSYEQYF	TGTGCCAGCAGCTTGGAGCCCGGGACCTCCTACGAGCAGTACTTC
-	-	TRBV6-5	TRBJ2-3	CASSYQLTDTQYF	TGTGCCAGCAGTTACCAGCTCACGGATACGCAGTATTTT
-	-	TRBV7-4	TRBJ2-7	CASSPTQVEGSLNEQYF	TGTGCCAGCAGCCCCACCCAGGTGGAGGGGAGTTTGAACGAGCAGTACTTC
-	-	TRBV9	TRBJ2-2	CASSVSSGLASTGELFF	TGTGCCAGCAGCGTAAGTTCAGGCTTAGCGTCCACCGGGGAGCTGTTTTTT
-	TRBD2	TRBV28	TRBJ2-7	CASSIERGREQYF	TGTGCCAGCAGTATCGAGCGGGGGCGCGAGCAGTACTTC
-	TRBD1	TRBV28	TRBJ2-2	CASRPTGGNTGELFF	TGTGCCAGCAGGCCGACAGGGGGAAACACCGGGGAGCTGTTTTTT
-	TRBD2	TRBV29-1	TRBJ2-1	CSVRGTSGSQRLNEQFF	TGCAGCGTCCGCGGGACTAGCGGGAGTCAGAGGTTGAATGAGCAGTTCTTC
-	-	TRBV28	TRBJ1-5	CASSLGQTGVYSNQPQHF	TGTGCCAGCAGTTTAGGGCAAACAGGAGTCTATAGCAATCAGCCCCAGCATTTT
-	-	TRBV2	TRBJ2-7	CASRWYGSYEQYF	TGTGCCAGCAGATGGTACGGGTCCTACGAGCAGTACTTC
-	-	TRBV9	TRBJ1-3	CASSVGAGIGNTIYF	TGTGCCAGCAGCGTAGGTGCTGGGATAGGAAACACCATATATTTT
-	TRBD1	TRBV10-2	TRBJ1-4	CASTGTGGEKLFF	TGCGCCAGCACCGGGACAGGGGGTGAAAAACTGTTTTTT
-	TRBD2	TRBV5-4	TRBJ2-3	CASSLTSGGAPDTQYF	TGTGCCAGCAGCCTTACTAGCGGGGGGGCTCCAGATACGCAGTATTTT
-	-	TRBV7-9	TRBJ1-2	CASSLESGAYGYTF	TGTGCCAGCAGCTTAGAATCAGGGGCGTATGGCTACACCTTC
-	-	TRBV11-2	TRBJ2-5	CASSFSETQYF	TGTGCCAGCAGCTTTAGCGAGACCCAGTACTTC
-	-	TRBV13	TRBJ1-3	CASRPSSGNTIYF	TGTGCCAGCAGGCCCAGCTCTGGAAACACCATATATTTT